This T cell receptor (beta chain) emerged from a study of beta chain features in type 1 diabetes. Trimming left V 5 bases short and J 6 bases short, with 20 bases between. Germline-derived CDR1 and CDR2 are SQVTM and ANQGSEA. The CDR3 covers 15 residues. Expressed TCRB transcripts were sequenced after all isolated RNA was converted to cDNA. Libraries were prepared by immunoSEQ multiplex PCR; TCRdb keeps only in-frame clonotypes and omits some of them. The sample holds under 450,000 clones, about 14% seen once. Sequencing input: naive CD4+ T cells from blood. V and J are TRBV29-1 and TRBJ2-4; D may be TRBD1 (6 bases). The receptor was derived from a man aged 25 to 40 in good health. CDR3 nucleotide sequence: TGCAGCGTTCCCAATAGGACAGAGAGTGTAAACATTCAGTACTTC. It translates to CSVPNRTESVNIQYF.